The sequence of this T cell receptor beta chain was determined in a study of cytomegalovirus exposure and HLA in healthy donors. Study conclusions and caveats: It was 150 to 200 TCR beta chains that were listed as cytomegalovirus-associated.

PCR used 60 Vbeta primers and 13 Jbeta primers. Produced via immunoSEQ multiplex PCR; TCRdb's table is partial and in-frame only. Of about 130,000 clones in the sample, about 85% were seen once. To note about this clone: Its antigen is not identified.

Germline V gives CDR1 SGHVS, CDR2 FQNEAQ. The CDR3 runs to 15 residues. V gave up 0 bases and J gave up 5 bases, with 11 bases separating them. The chain has TRBV7-8 and TRBJ2-1, with a tentative D call TRBD1 (5 bases). The TCR was taken from a man aged 18-30 years in good health and CMV-seropositive. What was sequenced was PBMCs. This chain's CDR3 is CASSLAGLGHNEQFF. The CDR3 nucleotides read TGTGCCAGCAGCTTAGCGGGGCTCGGCCACAATGAGCAGTTCTTC.